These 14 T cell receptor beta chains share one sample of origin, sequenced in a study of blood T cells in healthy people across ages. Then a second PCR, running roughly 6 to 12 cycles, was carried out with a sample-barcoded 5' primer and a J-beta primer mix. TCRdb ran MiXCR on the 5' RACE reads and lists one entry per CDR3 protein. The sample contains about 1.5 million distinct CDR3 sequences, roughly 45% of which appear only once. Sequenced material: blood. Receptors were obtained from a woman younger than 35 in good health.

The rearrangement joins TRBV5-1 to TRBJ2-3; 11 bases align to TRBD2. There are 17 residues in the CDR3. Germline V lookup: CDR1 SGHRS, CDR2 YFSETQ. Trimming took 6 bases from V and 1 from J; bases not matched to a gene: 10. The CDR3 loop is CASTRLAGTGGTDTQYF. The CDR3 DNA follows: TGCGCCAGCACCAGACTAGCGGGAACGGGGGGCACAGATACGCAGTATTTT.

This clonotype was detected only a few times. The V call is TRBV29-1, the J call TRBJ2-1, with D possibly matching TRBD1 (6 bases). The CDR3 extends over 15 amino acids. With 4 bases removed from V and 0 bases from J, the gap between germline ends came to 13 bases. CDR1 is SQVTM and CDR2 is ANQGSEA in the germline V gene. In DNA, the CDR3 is TGCAGCGTTGTGGGGGACAAATACTCCTACAATGAGCAGTTCTTC. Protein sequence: CSVVGDKYSYNEQFF.

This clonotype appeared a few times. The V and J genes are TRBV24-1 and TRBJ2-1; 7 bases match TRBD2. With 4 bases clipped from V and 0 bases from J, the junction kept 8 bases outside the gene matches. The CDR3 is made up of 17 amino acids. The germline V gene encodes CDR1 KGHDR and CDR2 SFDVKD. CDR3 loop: CATSENRGVSSYNEQFF. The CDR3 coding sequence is TGTGCCACCAGTGAAAACCGGGGGGTGTCCTCCTACAATGAGCAGTTCTTC.

The CDR3 loop is CSARSNSGGLDHTQYF. Here the CDR3 DNA reads TGCAGTGCTAGATCCAATAGCGGGGGCCTCGATCATACGCAGTATTTT. The rearrangement links TRBV20-1 to TRBJ2-3; 9 nucleotides align to TRBD2. Germline assignment: CDR1 DFQATT and CDR2 SNEGSKA (reference sequence). This CDR3 has 16 amino acids. With 2 bases clipped from V and 7 bases from J, the junction kept 13 bases outside the gene matches.

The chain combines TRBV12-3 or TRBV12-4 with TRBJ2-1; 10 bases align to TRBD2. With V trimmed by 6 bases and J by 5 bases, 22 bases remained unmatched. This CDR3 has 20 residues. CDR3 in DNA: TGTGCCAGCAGCCCCTCTAGAGGGGGTTTAGCGGGGGGTATTAACAATGAGCAGTTCTTC. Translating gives CASSPSRGGLAGGINNEQFF.

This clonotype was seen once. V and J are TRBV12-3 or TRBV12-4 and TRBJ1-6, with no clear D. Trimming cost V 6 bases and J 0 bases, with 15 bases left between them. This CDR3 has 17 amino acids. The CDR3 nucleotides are TGTGCCAGCAGCAGTACGGGTATCCGCTCCTATAATTCACCCCTCCACTTT. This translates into CASSSTGIRSYNSPLHF.

CDR3 residues: CASSSGLAGGLLNEQYF. The CDR3 DNA is TGTGCCAGCTCATCCGGACTAGCGGGAGGTCTCCTCAATGAGCAGTACTTC. The chain is built from TRBV18 and TRBJ2-7, with 14 bases identical to TRBD2. The CDR3 spans 17 residues. V lost 5 bases, J lost 7 bases, and 13 bases stayed unmatched. Germline assignment: CDR1 KGHSH and CDR2 LQKENI.

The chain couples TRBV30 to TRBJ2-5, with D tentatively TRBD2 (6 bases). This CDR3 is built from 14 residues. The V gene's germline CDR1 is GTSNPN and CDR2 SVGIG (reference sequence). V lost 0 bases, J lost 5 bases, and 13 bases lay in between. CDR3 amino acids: CAWSVVGAGETQYF. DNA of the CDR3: TGTGCCTGGAGTGTAGTCGGGGCGGGGGAGACCCAGTACTTC.

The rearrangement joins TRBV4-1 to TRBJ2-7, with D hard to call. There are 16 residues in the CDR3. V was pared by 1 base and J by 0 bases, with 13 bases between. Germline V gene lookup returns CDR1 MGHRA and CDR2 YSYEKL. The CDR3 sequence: CASSQATAGNSYEQYF. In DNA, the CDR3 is TGCGCCAGCAGCCAAGCTACAGCCGGTAACTCCTACGAGCAGTACTTC.

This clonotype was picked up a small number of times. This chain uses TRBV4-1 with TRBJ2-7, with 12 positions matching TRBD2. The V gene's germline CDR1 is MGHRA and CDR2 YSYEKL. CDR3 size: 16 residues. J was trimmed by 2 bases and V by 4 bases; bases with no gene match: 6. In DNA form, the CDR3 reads TGCGCCAGCAGCCCCCAGACTAGCGGGAGAACCTACGAGCAGTACTTC. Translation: CASSPQTSGRTYEQYF.

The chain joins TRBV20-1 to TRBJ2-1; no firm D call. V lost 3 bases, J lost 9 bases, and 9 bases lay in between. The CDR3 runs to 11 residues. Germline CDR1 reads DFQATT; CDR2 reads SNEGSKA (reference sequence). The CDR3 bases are TGCAGTGCTAGTTTCAGTAGTGAGCAGTTCTTC. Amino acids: CSASFSSEQFF.

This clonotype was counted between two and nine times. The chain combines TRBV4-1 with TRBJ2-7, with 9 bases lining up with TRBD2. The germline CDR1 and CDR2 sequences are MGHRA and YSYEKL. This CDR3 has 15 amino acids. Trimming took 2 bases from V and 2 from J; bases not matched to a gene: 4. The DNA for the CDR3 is TGCGCCAGCAGCCAATTAAGACTAGCGGCCTACGAGCAGTACTTC. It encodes CASSQLRLAAYEQYF.

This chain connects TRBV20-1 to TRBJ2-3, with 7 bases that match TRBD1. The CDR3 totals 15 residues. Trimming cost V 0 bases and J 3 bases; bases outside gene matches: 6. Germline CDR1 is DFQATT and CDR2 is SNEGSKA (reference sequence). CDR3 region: CSARDPARGTDTQYF. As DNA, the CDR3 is TGCAGTGCTAGAGATCCGGCCAGGGGGACAGATACGCAGTATTTT.

CDR3 nucleotides: TGTGCCAGCAGCTTAGGGCTAGCGGGACCCCAATACGAGCAGTACTTC. This translates into CASSLGLAGPQYEQYF. The V call is TRBV13, the J call TRBJ2-7, with 9 bases aligning to TRBD2. Per the germline V gene, CDR1 is PRHDT and CDR2 is FYEKMQ (reference sequence). V lost 0 bases and J lost 4; bases outside the gene matches: 7. The CDR3 consists of 16 residues.